This T cell receptor beta chain was obtained from a study of tumor-infiltrating lymphocytes in primary liver carcinoma. Unsorted bulk tissue, roughly 19-33 mg of it, served as the source for co-extraction of RNA and DNA. Total RNA (around 500 ng) served as template for TCR beta cDNA synthesis primed by a constant-region primer. Amplification in three nested multiplex PCR rounds with slightly modified ARM-PCR gave rise to TCR beta libraries. Primers for the first two PCR rounds were TRBV1-TRBV30 forward primers and a C-beta reverse primer (about 11 cycles per round). MiXCR, applied by TCRdb to the multiplex PCR reads, yields one record per CDR3 protein. In the table there are 90,000 to 150,000 distinct CDR3 sequences, around 70% of which are singletons. Details on this clonotype: An end of the junction differs from the germline gene, which may be a read error.

There are 16 residues in the CDR3. Germline V gene lookup returns CDR1 SGHVS and CDR2 FQNEAQ. Sequenced: tumor-adjacent normal liver tissue. The receptor comes from a woman aged 55-75 years with primary liver carcinoma and hepatitis B virus infection. The J gene is TRBJ2-2, the V gene TRBV7-8; 7 bases line up with TRBD2. CDR3 in DNA: TGTGCCAGCAGCAGCGCGAGTAGCGGGTACACCGGGGGGCTGTTTTTT. It yields the protein CASSSASSGYTGGLFF.